The table lists the clone carrying this T cell receptor (beta chain) with many counts. Its antigen is not identified. This entry comes from a study of Graves' ophthalmopathy and Graves' hyperthyroidism. Study summary: Hyperthyroidism showing no ophthalmopathy within 18 months of follow-up was stable.

Scientists amplified the TCR beta CDR3 regions from RNA transcripts. HTBI primers were employed in first-round RT-PCR, then a second-round multiplex PCR followed. TCRdb re-derived calls from the multiplex PCR reads in MiXCR, one entry per CDR3 protein. The sample consists of over a million distinct CDR3 sequences, about 35% of them appearing once. The CDR3 totals 13 residues. V was shortened by 3 bases and J by 4 bases, with 7 bases between the two germline ends. Germline assignment: CDR1 SEHNR and CDR2 FQNEAQ (reference sequence). New diagnoses, under 2 months' duration, and ages 18 to 65 characterized the hyperthyroidism patients. Certain patients were not enrolled. These were patients with other autoimmune diseases, uncontrolled infections, pregnancy or lactation. Regarding the study as a whole: The model achieved 70.59% sensitivity and 72.22% specificity for ophthalmopathy progression.

The receptor's source is an adult man with Graves' hyperthyroidism. The sequencing input was peripheral blood or thyroid tissue (not recorded which). The genes are TRBV7-9 and TRBJ1-5, with D unclear. The CDR3 DNA follows: TGTGCCAGCAGCTTGATAGAAAATCAGCCCCAGCATTTT. This gives the protein CASSLIENQPQHF.